This T cell receptor (beta chain) was recorded in a study of blood T cell repertoires in COVID-19. Whole-study context: COVID-19 samples collected from the United States, Italy and Spain covered acute and convalescent phases. T cells, B-cell-depleted T cells, or PBMCs provided the cDNA or gDNA that served as material.

The length of the CDR3 is 16 residues. Per the germline V gene, CDR1 is LGHNA and CDR2 is YNFKEQ. The J segment lost 3 bases and the V segment lost 4 bases, leaving 5 bases of the junction unmatched. As handled by the study authors: Reference gene primer amplification in the assay estimated nucleated cell counts. The table came from immunoSEQ multiplex PCR; TCRdb's copy has only in-frame clones and leaves some out. The DNA was the basis for D and trimming; V, J and clone size are from that table. The sample contains around 210,000 clones, almost 85% of which appear only once. Patients at the Seattle site were enrolled during active infection and followed longitudinally.

The chain is built from TRBV4-2 and TRBJ2-7; 14 bases align to TRBD2. The receptor comes from a man in his fifties or sixties with COVID-19, enrolled during active disease. Source material: peripheral blood. DNA for the CDR3: TGTGCCAGCAGCCCCGGGACTAGCGGGGGATTCTACGAGCAGTACTTC. Its translation is CASSPGTSGGFYEQYF.